These 11 T cell receptor beta chains share one sample of origin, sequenced in a study of T cell changes during pregnancy in multiple sclerosis. The repertoire was sequenced with immunoSEQ multiplex PCR; TCRdb's copy has only in-frame clones and lacks some. The top ten clones hold approximately 2% of a sample with approximately 98,000 clones, 92% of them seen once. The starting material was peripheral blood, obtained after pregnancy. Receptors were obtained from a female donor in good health, enrolled as a control in a pregnancy study.

The chain joins TRBV4-1 to TRBJ1-2; unclear D gene. Trimming stripped 1 base from V and 0 bases from J, with 12 bases between. This CDR3 is 16 amino acids long. The V gene's germline CDR1 is MGHRA and CDR2 YSYEKL. The CDR3 sequence is CASSQVPGEANYGYTF. In nucleotides, the CDR3 is TGCGCCAGCAGCCAAGTCCCAGGCGAAGCTAACTATGGCTACACCTTC.

V gene TRBV2 combines with J gene TRBJ1-5, with D unclear. V lost 2 bases and J lost 1, with 12 bases in between. This CDR3 region has 16 residues. The germline CDR1 and CDR2 sequences are SNHLY and FYNNEI. The CDR3: CASSEIGGRSNQPQHF. The CDR3 nucleotides read TGTGCCAGCAGTGAAATAGGCGGAAGAAGCAATCAGCCCCAGCATTTT.

The genes are TRBV5-1 and TRBJ2-7, with 12 bases that match TRBD2. V shed 4 bases and J 4 bases; nucleotides not matched to a gene: 6. The CDR3 runs to 15 residues. The V gene's germline CDR1 is SGHRS and CDR2 YFSETQ. The CDR3 reads CASSPGLAGLYEQYF. CDR3 bases: TGCGCCAGCAGCCCAGGACTAGCGGGGTTGTACGAGCAGTACTTC.

The V call is TRBV7-6, the J call TRBJ2-2; 7 bases agree with TRBD1. The germline gives CDR1 SGHVS, CDR2 FNYEAQ. V dropped 7 bases and J dropped 2; count of bases not matched to a gene: 7. CDR3 length equals 15 residues. The CDR3: CASTLGTDNTGELFF. The CDR3 DNA reads TGTGCCAGCACCTTGGGGACAGATAACACCGGGGAGCTGTTTTTT. Supplemented by reference TRBV7-6 and TRBJ2-2, the full variable domain reads GAGVSQSPRYKVTKRGQDVALRCDPISGHVSLYWYRQALGQGPEFLTYFNYEAQQDKSGLPNDRFSAERPEGSISTLTIQRTEQRDSAMYRCASTLGTDNTGELFFGEGSRLTVL.

This chain joins TRBV7-2 and TRBJ2-5, with 8 bases lining up with TRBD2. The ends lost 4 bases at V and 3 bases at J; junction bases unmatched: 10. Germline V gene data show CDR1 as SGHTA and CDR2 as FQGNSA. CDR3 size: 16 residues. CDR3 protein: CASSSRGSGGKETQYF. In nucleotides, the CDR3 is TGTGCCAGCAGCTCCAGGGGATCGGGAGGGAAAGAGACCCAGTACTTC.

This clone has only one observation. The chain carries TRBV5-1 and TRBJ2-7, with 8 bases identical to TRBD1. CDR1 is SGHRS, CDR2 YFSETQ, per germline. V lost 2 bases to trimming and J lost 5 bases; unmatched junction nucleotides: 6. The CDR3 runs 14 residues. CDR3 DNA sequence: TGCGCCAGCAGCTTCCAGACAGGGGTCGACGAGCAGTACTTC. It encodes CASSFQTGVDEQYF.

The chain joins TRBV27 to TRBJ2-5; 11 bases map to TRBD2. With V trimmed by 0 bases and J by 3 bases, 0 bases remained unmatched. The CDR3 contains 15 residues. Germline V gene lookup returns CDR1 MNHEY and CDR2 SMNVEV (reference sequence). The CDR3 DNA sequence: TGTGCCAGCAGTTTATCACTAGCGGGAGAAGAGACCCAGTACTTC. This codes for CASSLSLAGEETQYF.

Only one count was recorded for this clone. The junction departs from the called germline gene at one end, perhaps through a read error. The sample holds other DNA sequences that translate to the same CDR3. The chain uses TRBV5-1 and TRBJ2-5, with TRBD2 matching 8 bases. The CDR3 is 15 amino acids. CDR1 is SGHRS, CDR2 YFSETQ, per germline. The CDR3 sequence is CASSLTGGYQETQYF. DNA of the CDR3: TGCGCCAGCAGCCTAACGGGGGGGTACCAGGAGACCCAGTACTTC.

V gene TRBV7-2 combines with J gene TRBJ2-1, with D possibly TRBD1 on 5 matching bases. CDR3 length: 15 amino acids. Trimming cost V 2 bases and J 1 base, with 9 bases left between them. Germline loops: CDR1 SGHTA, CDR2 FQGNSA. The CDR3 protein is CASSLIQGSYNEQFF. The CDR3, as DNA: TGTGCCAGCAGCTTAATCCAGGGTTCCTACAATGAGCAGTTCTTC.

The chain employs TRBV7-2 and TRBJ2-7; D call uncertain. Trimming removed 3 bases at V and 3 bases at J, with 3 bases between. The germline V gene has CDR1 SGHTA and CDR2 FQGNSA. This CDR3 contains 11 residues. The CDR3 DNA reads as TGTGCCAGCAGCTTCCGCTACGAGCAGTACTTC. Translation: CASSFRYEQYF.

V gene TRBV7-3 combines with J gene TRBJ2-2; D remains ambiguous. Germline V CDR1 and CDR2: SGHTA, FQGTGA. V was cut by 4 bases and J by 7 bases, with 10 bases left in between. This CDR3 spans 13 amino acids. For the CDR3, the DNA is TGTGCCAGCAGCTCACCCCTAGGCGGGGAGCTGTTTTTT. This encodes CASSSPLGGELFF.